Below are 13 T cell receptor beta chains sequenced from a single sample in a study of PD-L1 blockade in urothelial cancer. Time point defined: peripheral blood 6 weeks after treatment start. Using immunoSEQ multiplex PCR, the repertoire was profiled, and TCRdb retains in-frame clones only, with some absent. The profile shows 35,000 to 45,000 clones, roughly 80% of them singletons. Sequenced here: PBMCs, sampled around atezolizumab (anti-PD-L1) treatment. The receptors derive from a man aged 55 to 70 with urothelial cancer.

This clone appeared a few times. This chain connects TRBV5-4 to TRBJ1-2; tentatively, D is TRBD1 (6 bases). The CDR3 is 12 residues long. Germline-derived CDR1 and CDR2 are SGHNT and YYREEE (reference sequence). V gave up 4 bases and J gave up 5 bases, with 9 bases separating them. CDR3 region: CASSRDRYGYTF. The CDR3, as DNA: TGTGCCAGCAGCAGAGACAGGTATGGCTACACCTTC.

CDR3 nucleotide sequence: TGTGCCAGCAGCTTAGATCAGGGAAGAAATGAAAAACTGTTTTTT. It yields the protein CASSLDQGRNEKLFF. The V and J genes are TRBV11-2 and TRBJ1-4; possibly TRBD1 for D (5 bases). The CDR3 contains 15 residues. Looked up from germline, CDR1 is SGHAT and CDR2 is FQNNGV. V was pared by 0 bases and J by 5 bases, with 10 bases between.

The chain recombines TRBV15 with TRBJ2-5, with D tentatively TRBD1 (5 bases). The V end was cut by 5 bases, the J end by 2 bases, with 15 bases between. Germline lookup yields CDR1 LNHNV and CDR2 YYDKDF (reference sequence). CDR3 length equals 15 residues. The CDR3 sequence: CATSSRQHYQETQYF. In DNA form, the CDR3 reads TGTGCCACCAGCTCGAGACAGCACTATCAAGAGACCCAGTACTTC.

This clone is medium-sized within its sample. The genes are TRBV15 and TRBJ1-5, with D possibly TRBD1 on 5 matching bases. Trimming took off 0 bases at V and 0 bases at J, with 12 bases between the two ends. The length of the CDR3 is 17 residues. Germline values: CDR1 LNHNV, CDR2 YYDKDF (reference sequence). The CDR3 DNA reads as TGTGCCACCAGCAGAGATCTCGGGGGATATAGCAATCAGCCCCAGCATTTT. This gives the protein CATSRDLGGYSNQPQHF.

The chain uses TRBV28 and TRBJ2-7; possibly TRBD2 for D (6 bases). Germline-derived CDR1 and CDR2 are MDHEN and SYDVKM. V lost 11 bases to trimming and J lost 0 bases, with 14 bases between them. CDR3 length: 13 residues. The CDR3 region has the DNA TGTGCCGGCGGGACTCCAGGCTCCTACGAGCAGTACTTC. As protein: CAGGTPGSYEQYF.

Only a few counts were recorded for this clone. This sequence joins TRBV6-4 and TRBJ1-2; D unresolved. V was pared by 0 bases and J by 7 bases, with 9 bases between. This CDR3 is built from 13 residues. Germline values: CDR1 MRHNA, CDR2 SNTAGT. The DNA for the CDR3 is TGTGCCAGCAGTGACTCGCGTATTGGTGGCTACACCTTC. This sequence encodes CASSDSRIGGYTF.

The chain combines TRBV4-1 with TRBJ1-6; D may be TRBD1 (5 bases). The CDR3 spans 15 residues. Trimming stripped 0 bases from V and 5 bases from J, with 8 bases between. Looked up from germline, CDR1 is MGHRA and CDR2 is YSYEKL. CDR3 coding DNA: TGCGCCAGCAGCCAAGATGACAGAAATAATTCACCCCTCCACTTT. The encoded protein is CASSQDDRNNSPLHF.

The chain recombines TRBV5-1 with TRBJ2-3; perhaps TRBD2 as D (6 bases). Germline CDR1 and CDR2: SGHRS and YFSETQ. V lost 4 bases, J lost 0 bases, and 12 bases lay in between. The CDR3 spans 15 residues. For the CDR3, the DNA is TGCGCCAGCAGCGCCCCGGGGGATAGCACAGATACGCAGTATTTT. It encodes CASSAPGDSTDTQYF.

The V call is TRBV19, the J call TRBJ2-7; D possibly corresponds to TRBD1 (5 bases). The germline V gene has CDR1 LNHDA and CDR2 SQIVND (reference sequence). CDR3 length: 13 amino acids. V lost 5 bases and J lost 3, with 11 bases in between. As DNA, the CDR3 is TGTGCCAGTAGTTTGGACAATAACTACGAGCAGTACTTC. Translated: CASSLDNNYEQYF.

Only one count was recorded for this clone. The J gene is TRBJ2-2, the V gene TRBV7-2; D is uncertain. The germline V gene encodes CDR1 SGHTA and CDR2 FQGNSA. V gave up 0 bases and J gave up 1 base, with 6 bases separating them. The CDR3 covers 15 residues. The CDR3 protein is CASSLASKNTGELFF. In DNA, the CDR3 is TGTGCCAGCAGCTTAGCGAGTAAGAACACCGGGGAGCTGTTTTTT.

The chain combines TRBV15 with TRBJ2-7; tentative D call: TRBD2 (6 bases). V was trimmed by 0 bases and J by 6 bases, leaving 15 bases between them. CDR3 length: 15 amino acids. CDR1 LNHNV and CDR2 YYDKDF come from the germline V gene (reference sequence). In nucleotides, the CDR3 is TGTGCCACCAGCAGAGATGGAGGGTTCCGTGGCGAGCAGTACTTC. The encoded protein is CATSRDGGFRGEQYF.

The chain links TRBV7-6 to TRBJ2-2; 8 bases match TRBD1. The germline V gene encodes CDR1 SGHVS and CDR2 FNYEAQ. With V trimmed by 7 bases and J by 8 bases, 12 bases remained unmatched. The CDR3 spans 15 residues. DNA of the CDR3: TGTGCCAGCACCCTTCCCAGGGGGCGGCCAGGGGAGCTGTTTTTT. This gives the protein CASTLPRGRPGELFF.

This chain connects TRBV7-2 to TRBJ2-7; the match to TRBD2 covers 7 bases. V trimming: 1 base; J trimming: 7 bases; junction bases outside the gene matches: 10. This CDR3 is built from 15 residues. Per the germline V gene, CDR1 is SGHTA and CDR2 is FQGNSA. The CDR3 spells CASSLDVAGPGEQYF. CDR3 sequence (DNA): TGTGCCAGCAGCTTAGATGTAGCGGGCCCGGGGGAGCAGTACTTC. Based on the CDR3 plus reference TRBV7-2 and TRBJ2-7, the full variable domain is GAGVSQSPSNKVTEKGKDVELRCDPISGHTALYWYRQSLGQGLEFLIYFQGNSAPDKSGLPSDRFSAERTGGSVSTLTIQRTQQEDSAVYLCASSLDVAGPGEQYFGPGTRLTVT.